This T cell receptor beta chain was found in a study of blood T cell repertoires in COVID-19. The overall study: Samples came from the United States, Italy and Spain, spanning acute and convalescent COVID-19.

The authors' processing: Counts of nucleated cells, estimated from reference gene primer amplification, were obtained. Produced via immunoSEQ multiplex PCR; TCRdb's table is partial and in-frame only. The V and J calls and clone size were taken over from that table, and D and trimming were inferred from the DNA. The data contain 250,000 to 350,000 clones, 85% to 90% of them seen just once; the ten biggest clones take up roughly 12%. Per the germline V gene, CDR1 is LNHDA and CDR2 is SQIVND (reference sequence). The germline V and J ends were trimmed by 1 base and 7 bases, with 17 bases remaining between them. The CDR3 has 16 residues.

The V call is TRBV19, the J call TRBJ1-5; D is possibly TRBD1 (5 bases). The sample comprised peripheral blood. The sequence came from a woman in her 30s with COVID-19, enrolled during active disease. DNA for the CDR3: TGTGCCAGTAGTATAGTTCCCACCAGGGTGGACCAGCCCCAGCATTTT. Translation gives CASSIVPTRVDQPQHF.